Below are 20 T cell receptor beta chains sequenced from a single sample in a study of blood T cell repertoires in COVID-19. Sequenced by immunoSEQ multiplex PCR; TCRdb stores in-frame clones only, minus some. There are about 69,000 clones in the sample; approximately 83% occur only once, and about 15% lies in the top ten. The sequencing input was peripheral blood. The origin of the receptors is a man aged 40-50 years with COVID-19, enrolled during active disease.

This chain joins TRBV7-9 and TRBJ2-5; D is perhaps TRBD2 (6 bases). V gave up 4 bases and J gave up 3 bases, with 15 bases separating them. CDR1 is SEHNR, CDR2 FQNEAQ, per germline (reference sequence). The CDR3 runs to 15 residues. The CDR3 loop reads CASSSITGLEETQYF. The CDR3 bases are TGTGCCAGCAGCTCAATCACGGGACTCGAAGAGACCCAGTACTTC.

The chain is built from TRBV29-1 and TRBJ2-1, with D possibly TRBD2 on 6 matching bases. Trimming shortened V by 4 bases and J by 10 bases, and 20 bases separated the two germline ends. This CDR3 is 14 amino acids long. Looked up from germline, CDR1 is SQVTM and CDR2 is ANQGSEA. For the CDR3, the DNA is TGCAGCGTTGGACTAGTGGGTAACCCCGGGGAGCAGTTCTTC. It yields the protein CSVGLVGNPGEQFF.

The chain joins TRBV5-1 to TRBJ2-3, with 8 bases fitting TRBD1. There are 16 residues in the CDR3. V trimming: 4 bases; J trimming: 4 bases; junction bases outside the gene matches: 11. Germline V gene sequence: CDR1 SGHRS, CDR2 YFSETQ. In DNA, the CDR3 is TGCGCCAGCAGCCGAATCGGACAGGGACAGGCAGATACGCAGTATTTT. Amino acid sequence: CASSRIGQGQADTQYF.

The chain combines TRBV5-7 with TRBJ1-1; 7 bases fit TRBD1. TRBV5-7 qualifies as an ORF whose function is uncertain. With 2 bases clipped from V and 2 bases from J, the junction kept 3 bases outside the gene matches. CDR3 length equals 14 residues. The CDR3 spells CASSLGQENTEAFF. The CDR3 nucleotides read TGTGCCAGCAGCTTAGGACAGGAAAACACTGAAGCTTTCTTT.

This chain joins TRBV7-2 and TRBJ2-6; 9 bases are shared with TRBD1. CDR1 is SGHTA and CDR2 is FQGNSA in the germline V gene. There are 17 residues in the CDR3. V shed 3 bases and J 3 bases; nucleotides not matched to a gene: 6. This chain's CDR3 is CASSLSQGAYGANVLTF. The DNA of the CDR3 is TGTGCCAGCAGCTTGTCACAGGGGGCATATGGGGCCAACGTCCTGACTTTC.

In DNA form, the CDR3 reads TGTGCCAGCGGCGGACTAGCGGGCGAGCAGTACTTC. Its translation is CASGGLAGEQYF. This sequence joins TRBV3-1 (or the pseudogene TRBV3-2) and TRBJ2-7; 11 nucleotides line up with TRBD2. The trim removed 8 bases at V and 6 bases at J, leaving 3 bases unmatched. CDR3 size: 12 residues. The germline gives CDR1 LGHDT, CDR2 YNNKEL (reference sequence).

The chain links TRBV29-1 to TRBJ2-7; the D is unclear. The CDR3 consists of 13 residues. Trimming removed 4 bases from V and 1 base from J, with 11 bases in between. Germline V gene data show CDR1 as SQVTM and CDR2 as ANQGSEA. CDR3 residues: CSVVVAASYEQYF. The CDR3 DNA is TGCAGCGTTGTTGTCGCAGCGTCCTACGAGCAGTACTTC.

V is TRBV3-1 (or the pseudogene TRBV3-2) and J is TRBJ1-2; no firm D call. Trimming left V 2 bases short and J 1 base short, with 5 bases between. Germline V gene data show CDR1 as LGHDT and CDR2 as YNNKEL (reference sequence). The CDR3 has 13 residues. CDR3 in amino acids: CASSQNSNYGYTF. The CDR3 bases are TGTGCCAGCAGCCAAAACAGTAACTATGGCTACACCTTC.

This chain links TRBV5-5 with TRBJ2-3; perhaps TRBD2 as D (6 bases). The length of the CDR3 is 14 residues. V gave up 4 bases and J gave up 4 bases, with 13 bases separating them. The V gene's germline CDR1 is SGHKS and CDR2 YYEKEE (reference sequence). The CDR3 DNA reads TGTGCCAGCAGCCCCGGCTGGGGGGCAGATACGCAGTATTTT. Translation: CASSPGWGADTQYF.

The table lists this clone with a few counts. The chain combines TRBV7-9 with TRBJ1-6; D remains unclear. The CDR3 totals 15 residues. Trimming took 4 bases from V and 0 from J, leaving 7 bases between them. Germline V gene data show CDR1 as SEHNR and CDR2 as FQNEAQ (reference sequence). The CDR3 region is CASSSRSSYNSPLHF. The DNA for the CDR3 is TGTGCCAGCAGCTCCCGGAGCTCCTATAATTCACCCCTCCACTTT.

This rearrangement joins TRBV19 to TRBJ1-1; 9 nucleotides line up with TRBD1. The CDR3 is made up of 14 amino acids. The trim removed 4 bases at V and 5 bases at J, leaving 5 bases unmatched. CDR1 is LNHDA and CDR2 is SQIVND in the germline V gene (reference sequence). CDR3 amino acids: CASSTTGGRTEAFF. The CDR3 coding sequence is TGTGCCAGTAGTACGACAGGGGGGAGAACTGAAGCTTTCTTT.

This chain connects TRBV6-5 to TRBJ2-1; 7 nucleotides align to TRBD2. Losses at the gene ends were 1 base for V and 8 bases for J; bases not matched to a gene: 5. CDR3 length equals 14 residues. CDR1 is MNHEY and CDR2 is SVGAGI in the germline V gene. CDR3 loop: CASSYYGGGDEQFF. For the CDR3, the DNA is TGTGCCAGCAGTTACTATGGGGGGGGAGATGAGCAGTTCTTC.

The chain is built from TRBV5-1 and TRBJ2-2; D is possibly TRBD1 (6 bases). Between the trimmed V and J ends, which lost 0 bases and 5 bases, there was a span of 14 bases. The CDR3 length is 16 residues. Germline assignment: CDR1 SGHRS and CDR2 YFSETQ. CDR3 loop: CASSLDHRAITGELFF. For the CDR3, the DNA is TGCGCCAGCAGCTTGGATCACAGGGCCATAACCGGGGAGCTGTTTTTT.

The chain carries TRBV4-1 and TRBJ2-1, with D perhaps TRBD2 (6 bases). The CDR3 runs to 13 residues. V lost 4 bases and J 13 bases, leaving 17 bases between the germline ends. Looked up from germline, CDR1 is MGHRA and CDR2 is YSYEKL. CDR3 coding DNA: TGCGCCAGCAGCCGTACCGGGACTCCACACCAGTTCTTC. As protein: CASSRTGTPHQFF.

This clone appeared a single time. CDR3 DNA: TGTGCCAGCAGTGAAGCATTCTTGGCGGGGTGGGTTGAGCAGTTCTTC. It translates to CASSEAFLAGWVEQFF. J is TRBJ2-1 and V is TRBV6-1, with a possible D match to TRBD2 (6 bases). Trimming removed 0 bases at V and 9 bases at J, with 18 bases between. Germline CDR1 MNHNS, CDR2 SASEGT. CDR3 length: 16 residues.

The chain recombines TRBV28 with TRBJ1-2, with D perhaps TRBD1 (6 bases). Trimming took 1 base from V and 8 from J, leaving 14 bases between them. The CDR3 is 14 amino acids. Per germline, CDR1 MDHEN and CDR2 SYDVKM. The CDR3 DNA sequence: TGTGCCAGCAGTTTATCGGACAAAGACAGGGGCTACACCTTC. It codes for CASSLSDKDRGYTF.

The chain links TRBV27 to TRBJ2-1, with TRBD2 identical over 8 bases. This CDR3 contains 14 residues. The V gene's germline CDR1 is MNHEY and CDR2 SMNVEV (reference sequence). J was trimmed by 4 bases and V by 10 bases; bases with no gene match: 9. CDR3 sequence reads: CATRRGGIYNEQFF. The CDR3, as DNA: TGTGCCACCCGCCGCGGGGGGATTTACAATGAGCAGTTCTTC.

V and J are TRBV4-2 and TRBJ2-3; a possible D gene is TRBD2 (7 bases). The CDR3 is 18 residues long. With 0 bases removed from V and 4 bases from J, the gap between germline ends came to 20 bases. In germline, CDR1 is LGHNA, CDR2 YNFKEQ. The CDR3 here is CASSQDVMGGAGADTQYF. The CDR3 DNA is TGTGCCAGCAGCCAAGATGTCATGGGGGGGGCCGGGGCAGATACGCAGTATTTT.

This chain links TRBV5-1 with TRBJ1-2; no definite D call. CDR3 length: 14 amino acids. The ends were cut back, 0 bases at V and 2 bases at J, with 8 bases in the middle. CDR1 is SGHRS, CDR2 YFSETQ, per germline. CDR3: CASSLGPANYGYTF. The CDR3 DNA is TGCGCCAGCAGCTTGGGCCCTGCGAACTATGGCTACACCTTC.

The rearrangement links TRBV2 to TRBJ1-1; D gene uncertain. The CDR3 is 14 residues long. The V end was cut by 4 bases, the J end by 2 bases, with 11 bases between. Germline CDR1 reads SNHLY; CDR2 reads FYNNEI. The chain's CDR3 is CASSVLELNTEAFF. In nucleotides, the CDR3 is TGTGCCAGCAGTGTTCTCGAGCTCAACACTGAAGCTTTCTTT.